A single sample gave rise to the 13 T cell receptor beta chains below, sequenced in a study of shared clonotypes between healthy human individuals. Libraries were prepared by immunoSEQ multiplex PCR; TCRdb keeps only in-frame clonotypes and omits some of them. The data hold some 1 million clones, with around 74% observed a single time. The sequencing sample was made of memory CD4+ T cells sorted from blood. Subset described: CD45RA-negative fraction. The receptors were gathered from a young man in good health.

The V and J genes are TRBV30 and TRBJ1-3; D unresolved. Germline V lookup: CDR1 GTSNPN, CDR2 SVGIG (reference sequence). V lost 2 bases, J lost 7 bases, and 6 bases lay in between. This CDR3 has 11 amino acids. The CDR3 is CAWSFRNTIYF. CDR3 DNA: TGTGCCTGGAGTTTTCGGAACACCATATATTTT.

The chain recombines TRBV21-1 with TRBJ1-2. TRBV21-1 has pseudogene status. There are 16 residues in the CDR3. CDR3 nucleotides: TGTGCCAGCAGCAAAGTGCGGGACGGCTATAACTATGGCTACACCTTC. Translating gives CASSKVRDGYNYGYTF.

Details on this clone: Other DNA sequences in the sample encode the same CDR3. This chain connects TRBV30 to TRBJ2-1; D is undetermined. Germline-derived CDR1 and CDR2 are GTSNPN and SVGIG (reference sequence). The CDR3 length is 12 residues. With 1 base removed from V and 10 bases from J, the gap between germline ends came to 11 bases. CDR3 DNA: TGTGCCTGGAGTGGCCTAGTTGGGGAGCAGTTCTTC. It encodes CAWSGLVGEQFF.

The CDR3 coding sequence is TGTGCCAGCCATACTCGACAGGGGGCGCTCACCGGGGAGCTGTTTTTT. This sequence encodes CASHTRQGALTGELFF. The chain links TRBV19 to TRBJ2-2; 10 bases match TRBD1. From germline, CDR1 is LNHDA and CDR2 SQIVND (reference sequence). Trimming took 9 bases from V and 4 from J; bases not matched to a gene: 11. The CDR3 sequence is 16 residues long. Together with reference TRBV19 and TRBJ2-2, the CDR3 gives the full variable domain: DGGITQSPKYLFRKEGQNVTLSCEQNLNHDAMYWYRQDPGQGLRLIYYSQIVNDFQKGDIAEGYSVSREKKESFPLTVTSAQKNPTAFYLCASHTRQGALTGELFFGEGSRLTVL.

This clone was observed a handful of times. This CDR3 reads CASSEEGQIYGYTF. In nucleotides, the CDR3 is TGTGCCAGCAGTGAAGAGGGTCAGATCTATGGCTACACCTTC. V usage is TRBV2 and J usage is TRBJ1-2; D gene unclear. V was pared by 1 base and J by 4 bases, with 10 bases between. The CDR3 is 14 amino acids. The germline gives CDR1 SNHLY, CDR2 FYNNEI.

The chain uses TRBV9 and TRBJ2-5; 9 bases fit TRBD1. The length of the CDR3 is 15 residues. Trimming took 3 bases from V and 0 from J; bases not matched to a gene: 3. Germline CDR1 is SGDLS and CDR2 is YYNGEE. DNA of the CDR3: TGTGCCAGCAGCGCAGGACAGGGGTACCAAGAGACCCAGTACTTC. This translates into CASSAGQGYQETQYF.

The chain joins TRBV5-1 to TRBJ2-5, with D hard to call. The CDR3 is 14 amino acids. Germline V CDR1 and CDR2: SGHRS, YFSETQ. V lost 0 bases, J lost 0 bases, and 6 bases lay in between. The CDR3 DNA sequence: TGCGCCAGCAGCTTGGACTGGAACCAAGAGACCCAGTACTTC. This encodes CASSLDWNQETQYF. The full variable domain, completed using reference TRBV5-1 and TRBJ2-5, is KAGVTQTPRYLIKTRGQQVTLSCSPISGHRSVSWYQQTPGQGLQFLFEYFSETQRNKGNFPGRFSGRQFSNSRSEMNVSTLELGDSALYLCASSLDWNQETQYFGPGTRLLVL.

The chain's CDR3 is CASSHQPGGWTETYEQYF. The CDR3 DNA reads TGTGCCAGCAGCCACCAGCCAGGGGGGTGGACAGAGACCTACGAGCAGTACTTC. This chain uses TRBV16 with TRBJ2-7, with D possibly matching TRBD1 (7 bases). Germline V gives CDR1 KGHSY, CDR2 FQNENV. CDR3 length: 18 residues. Trimming left V 3 bases short and J 2 bases short, with 23 bases between.

V gene TRBV6-1 combines with J gene TRBJ2-4; D is unresolved. The CDR3 has 15 amino acids. V gave up 2 bases and J gave up 0 bases, with 8 bases separating them. Germline V gene sequence: CDR1 MNHNS, CDR2 SASEGT. CDR3 sequence reads: CASSESQLAKNIQYF. DNA of the CDR3: TGTGCCAGCAGTGAAAGCCAGCTAGCCAAAAACATTCAGTACTTC.

The chain carries TRBV6-5 and TRBJ1-1, with D tentatively TRBD1 (5 bases). Trimming pared 4 bases from V and 2 bases from J, leaving 14 bases between. Germline V gene lookup returns CDR1 MNHEY and CDR2 SVGAGI. There are 15 residues in the CDR3. DNA of the CDR3: TGTGCCAGCAGTTGGACCGGGGCCCTTAACACTGAAGCTTTCTTT. Translating gives CASSWTGALNTEAFF.

This chain joins TRBV5-1 and TRBJ2-3, with a possible D match to TRBD2 (6 bases). The length of the CDR3 is 16 residues. Looked up from germline, CDR1 is SGHRS and CDR2 is YFSETQ. V was pared by 0 bases and J by 3 bases, with 14 bases between. The CDR3: CASSLVLGGLTDTQYF. The CDR3, as DNA: TGCGCCAGCAGCTTGGTTCTCGGGGGACTGACAGATACGCAGTATTTT.

On this clone itself: The same CDR3 can be traced to other DNA sequences in this sample. The chain joins TRBV6-6 to TRBJ1-1; D unresolved. Germline assignment: CDR1 MNHNY and CDR2 SVGAGI (reference sequence). The CDR3 is 14 amino acids. V shed 0 bases and J shed 1 base, with 6 bases lying between them. The CDR3 sequence is CASSYSRGNTEAFF. The CDR3 DNA sequence: TGTGCCAGCAGTTACTCCCGAGGGAACACTGAAGCTTTCTTT.

The CDR3 DNA reads as TGCAGCGTTGCCACGGGGGTCCGGTGGGATACGCAGTATTTT. This encodes CSVATGVRWDTQYF. The gene calls are TRBV29-1 and TRBJ2-3, with D possibly matching TRBD2 (6 bases). This CDR3 has 14 residues. Germline-derived CDR1 and CDR2 are SQVTM and ANQGSEA. V was shortened by 4 bases and J by 6 bases, with 17 bases between the two germline ends.